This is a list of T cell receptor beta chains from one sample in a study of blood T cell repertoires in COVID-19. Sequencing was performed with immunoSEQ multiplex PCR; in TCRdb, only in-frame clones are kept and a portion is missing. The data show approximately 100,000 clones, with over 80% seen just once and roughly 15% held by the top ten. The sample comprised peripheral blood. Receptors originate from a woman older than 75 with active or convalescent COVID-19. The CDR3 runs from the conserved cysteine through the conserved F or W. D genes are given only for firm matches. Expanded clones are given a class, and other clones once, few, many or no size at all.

CDR3aa: CASSEQGRTNTEAFF
j_gene: TRBJ1-1
abundance: NA
d_gene: NA
v_gene: TRBV2

CDR3aa: CASSSLNTGGAETQYF
j_gene: TRBJ2-5
abundance: NA
d_gene: TRBD1
v_gene: TRBV7-2

CDR3aa: CASSSRRGSYEQYF
j_gene: TRBJ2-7
abundance: NA
d_gene: NA
v_gene: TRBV9

CDR3aa: CAWGGQFVGRPQHF
j_gene: TRBJ1-5
abundance: NA
d_gene: NA
v_gene: TRBV30

CDR3aa: CASSRGHLDQPQHF
j_gene: TRBJ1-5
abundance: NA
d_gene: NA
v_gene: TRBV28

CDR3aa: CASSFNRPPGKLFF
j_gene: TRBJ1-4
abundance: NA
d_gene: NA
v_gene: TRBV11-2

CDR3aa: CASSPRQGNGYTF
j_gene: TRBJ1-2
abundance: NA
d_gene: TRBD1
v_gene: TRBV19

CDR3aa: CASRWHSDDYEQYF
j_gene: TRBJ2-7
abundance: few
d_gene: NA
v_gene: TRBV11-1

CDR3aa: CASSPTGNRGKLFF
j_gene: TRBJ1-4
abundance: NA
d_gene: TRBD1
v_gene: TRBV18

CDR3aa: CASVRDSHQPQHF
j_gene: TRBJ1-5
abundance: NA
d_gene: TRBD1
v_gene: TRBV19

CDR3aa: CASNWAPNYGYTF
j_gene: TRBJ1-2
abundance: NA
d_gene: NA
v_gene: TRBV2

CDR3aa: CASSAGTGSGNTIYF
j_gene: TRBJ1-3
abundance: NA
d_gene: TRBD1
v_gene: TRBV2

CDR3aa: CASSQDPDRGNTEAFF
j_gene: TRBJ1-1
abundance: NA
d_gene: TRBD1
v_gene: TRBV4-3

CDR3aa: CASSFNRGGQYF
j_gene: TRBJ2-5
abundance: NA
d_gene: TRBD2
v_gene: TRBV12-3/TRBV12-4

CDR3aa: CASSPFSEKLFF
j_gene: TRBJ1-4
abundance: NA
d_gene: NA
v_gene: TRBV18

CDR3aa: CASSNGLAGAPREYF
j_gene: TRBJ2-3
abundance: NA
d_gene: TRBD2
v_gene: TRBV3-1/TRBV3-2

CDR3aa: CASSLISGGLEKLFF
j_gene: TRBJ1-4
abundance: NA
d_gene: TRBD1
v_gene: TRBV5-8

CDR3aa: CASSLTGANTEAFF
j_gene: TRBJ1-1
abundance: NA
d_gene: NA
v_gene: TRBV5-6

CDR3aa: CASSLSGTDTQYF
j_gene: TRBJ2-3
abundance: once
d_gene: NA
v_gene: TRBV5-1

CDR3aa: CAWSVRLRSGPDTQYF
j_gene: TRBJ2-3
abundance: NA
d_gene: NA
v_gene: TRBV30

CDR3aa: CASSVTPGSRETQYF
j_gene: TRBJ2-5
abundance: NA
d_gene: NA
v_gene: TRBV9

CDR3aa: CASSPTGTSGGFEQFF
j_gene: TRBJ2-1
abundance: once
d_gene: TRBD2
v_gene: TRBV3-1/TRBV3-2

CDR3aa: CAVGESQPQHF
j_gene: TRBJ1-5
abundance: NA
d_gene: NA
v_gene: TRBV27

CDR3aa: CATSRAGDQPQHF
j_gene: TRBJ1-5
abundance: NA
d_gene: NA
v_gene: TRBV24-1

CDR3aa: CASSPGQFGSPLHF
j_gene: TRBJ1-6
abundance: NA
d_gene: NA
v_gene: TRBV6-4

CDR3aa: CASRPLGQANYGYTF
j_gene: TRBJ1-2
abundance: few
d_gene: TRBD1
v_gene: TRBV28

CDR3aa: CASSPRADRGTYEQYF
j_gene: TRBJ2-7
abundance: NA
d_gene: NA
v_gene: TRBV7-9

CDR3aa: CAISDGGYNEQFF
j_gene: TRBJ2-1
abundance: NA
d_gene: NA
v_gene: TRBV10-3

CDR3aa: CASSGTRNTEAFF
j_gene: TRBJ1-1
abundance: NA
d_gene: NA
v_gene: TRBV2

CDR3aa: CASTRQGVTGELFF
j_gene: TRBJ2-2
abundance: NA
d_gene: TRBD1
v_gene: TRBV6-5

CDR3aa: CASSPGPAEETQYF
j_gene: TRBJ2-5
abundance: NA
d_gene: NA
v_gene: TRBV18

CDR3aa: CASRELAGGTDTQYF
j_gene: TRBJ2-3
abundance: NA
d_gene: TRBD2
v_gene: TRBV2

CDR3aa: CASRDHGTGVNGYTF
j_gene: TRBJ1-2
abundance: NA
d_gene: TRBD1
v_gene: TRBV6-6

CDR3aa: CASRLGQGRTYEQYF
j_gene: TRBJ2-7
abundance: once
d_gene: TRBD1
v_gene: TRBV6-5

CDR3aa: CASGMRNPMGTQYF
j_gene: TRBJ2-5
abundance: NA
d_gene: NA
v_gene: TRBV5-1

CDR3aa: CASSPGTGGETQYF
j_gene: TRBJ2-5
abundance: NA
d_gene: TRBD1
v_gene: TRBV5-1

CDR3aa: CANPSAGGRGDTGELFF
j_gene: TRBJ2-2
abundance: NA
d_gene: NA
v_gene: TRBV21-1

CDR3aa: CASSQSFRRGSGANVLTF
j_gene: TRBJ2-6
abundance: NA
d_gene: NA
v_gene: TRBV23-1